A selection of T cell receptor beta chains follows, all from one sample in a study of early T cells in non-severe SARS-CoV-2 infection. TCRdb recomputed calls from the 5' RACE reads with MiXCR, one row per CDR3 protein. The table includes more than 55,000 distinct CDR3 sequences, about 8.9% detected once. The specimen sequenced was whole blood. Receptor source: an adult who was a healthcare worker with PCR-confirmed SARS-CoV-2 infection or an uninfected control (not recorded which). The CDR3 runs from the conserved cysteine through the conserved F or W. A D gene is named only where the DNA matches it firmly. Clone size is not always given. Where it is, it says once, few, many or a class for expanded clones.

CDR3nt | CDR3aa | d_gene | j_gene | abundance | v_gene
TGTGCCAGCAGCTTAGAAGTAGGTGAGCAGTTCTTC | CASSLEVGEQFF | . | TRBJ2-1 | many | TRBV13
TGTGCCAGCGGACAGCCACCTGCGGAAAACATTCAGTACTTC | CASGQPPAENIQYF | . | TRBJ2-4 | many | TRBV19
TGTGCCAGCAGTTATACTGACTTCACAGATACGCAGTATTTT | CASSYTDFTDTQYF | . | TRBJ2-3 | many | TRBV28
TGCAGTGCTTTCTCCGGACTAGCGGGAGGAGAGACCCAGTACTTC | CSAFSGLAGGETQYF | TRBD2 | TRBJ2-5 | many | TRBV20-1
TGTGCCAGCAGTGTAGTGCACGGGGGCACCGGGGAGCTGTTTTTT | CASSVVHGGTGELFF | . | TRBJ2-2 | . | TRBV6-4
TGTGCCAGCAGCTTAGCGGCGATTGGGGACGGAGTATCACGCAATCAGCCCCAGCATTTT | CASSLAAIGDGVSRNQPQHF | . | TRBJ1-5 | few | TRBV7-2
TGTGCCAGCAGCCCCAGGACTAGCGGGATGATCAATGAGCAGTTCTTC | CASSPRTSGMINEQFF | TRBD2 | TRBJ2-1 | few | TRBV7-3
TGTGCCAGCCGGGAGGCGGGATACACAGATACGCAGTATTTT | CASREAGYTDTQYF | TRBD2 | TRBJ2-3 | many | TRBV7-8
TGTGCCAGCAGCAACTACAGGGGCGGTCAGCCCCAGCATTTT | CASSNYRGGQPQHF | TRBD1 | TRBJ1-5 | few | TRBV5-6
TGTGCCAGCGCCGGGACAGGGGGGTTCGTAGCCCTCCACTTT | CASAGTGGFVALHF | TRBD1 | TRBJ1-6 | many | TRBV6-1
TGCGCCAGCAGCCAAGATCTCTTAGCCCATGAGCAGTTCTTC | CASSQDLLAHEQFF | . | TRBJ2-1 | many | TRBV4-1
TGTGCCAGCATGGAGGACAGTGGAGGAGCTTTCTTT | CASMEDSGGAFF | . | TRBJ1-1 | . | TRBV12-3/TRBV12-4
TGTGCCAGCAGTTTACCCAGTACTCAGAGGTGGTTCTTC | CASSLPSTQRWFF | . | TRBJ2-1 | few | TRBV28
TGCGCCAGCAGGCAGGGACAGACGAATTCACCCCTCCACTTT | CASRQGQTNSPLHF | TRBD1 | TRBJ1-6 | many | TRBV10-2
TGTGCCAGCAGCCGAGTCGTCCCCTTAATAGGACAGGGGGCTCGGGACGAGCAGTACTTC | CASSRVVPLIGQGARDEQYF | TRBD1 | TRBJ2-7 | . | TRBV9
TGTGCCATCAGTGAGTCGCTAGCGGGACGAAATACGCAGTATTTT | CAISESLAGRNTQYF | TRBD2 | TRBJ2-3 | many | TRBV10-3
TGTGCCAGCAGTTCACTAGCGGTCCTATACAATGAGCAGTTCTTC | CASSSLAVLYNEQFF | TRBD2 | TRBJ2-1 | many | TRBV6-2/TRBV6-3
TGTGCCTGGAGGCGCCGGGACACCCAAGAGACCCAGTACTTC | CAWRRRDTQETQYF | . | TRBJ2-5 | few | TRBV30
TGCAGTGCTAGAGCCGTTTGGGAAACTGGCTACACCTTC | CSARAVWETGYTF | . | TRBJ1-2 | many | TRBV20-1
TGTGCCAGTAGTCTGCGACTAGCGGGAGGGTCCTACGAGCAGTACTTC | CASSLRLAGGSYEQYF | TRBD2 | TRBJ2-7 | many | TRBV19
TGTGCCAGCAGTGACGGAGATACGCAGTATTTT | CASSDGDTQYF | . | TRBJ2-3 | many | TRBV2
TGTGCTCACAGGGGCCCTCGGGACGAGCAGTACTTC | CAHRGPRDEQYF | TRBD1 | TRBJ2-7 | . | TRBV10-3
TGTGCCAGCAGCCCACCGGGAGCCCGTTCCTACAATGAGCAGTTCTTC | CASSPPGARSYNEQFF | . | TRBJ2-1 | many | TRBV7-3
TGCAGTGCTAGAGATCAGCGGGTCTCTCTTAATGAGCAGTTCTTC | CSARDQRVSLNEQFF | . | TRBJ2-1 | many | TRBV20-1